The clone carrying this T cell receptor (beta chain) was counted only a few times. Patients from Seattle were sampled longitudinally, starting during active infection. Original data processing: For nucleated cells, counts were estimated from reference gene primer amplification. Method: immunoSEQ multiplex PCR; TCRdb's copy keeps in-frame clones and lacks some. Clone size and the V and J calls come from that table; the DNA yielded D and trimming. The table has 300,000 to 350,000 clones, roughly 87% seen once. The source of the sample is a study of blood T cell repertoires in COVID-19. Overall study: Samples came from the United States, Italy and Spain, spanning acute and convalescent COVID-19. PBMCs, B-cell-depleted T cells, or T cells were the source of the cDNA or gDNA that made up the material.

The clonotype was recovered from a man aged 25-45 years with COVID-19, enrolled during active disease. Sequencing used peripheral blood.

The CDR3 region is CASSLLGQGATSPLHF. The CDR3 DNA is TGTGCCAGCAGTTTACTTGGACAGGGGGCAACTTCACCCCTCCACTTT. This rearrangement joins TRBV27 to TRBJ1-6; TRBD1 matches 11 bases. The V gene's germline CDR1 is MNHEY and CDR2 SMNVEV (reference sequence). CDR3 size: 16 residues. V was clipped by 2 bases and J by 9 bases; unmatched bases: 6.